Each of the 30 T cell receptor beta chains below was sequenced from the same sample in a study of blood T cells in healthy people across ages. PCR was performed a second time for about 6 to 12 cycles using a sample-barcoded 5' primer and a J-beta primer mix. TCRdb used MiXCR to reprocess the 5' RACE reads, holding one entry per CDR3 protein. This table has around 780,000 distinct CDR3 sequences, 56% appearing once. Material: blood. The origin of the receptors is a man in his forties in good health.

This clonotype appeared a single time. The chain links TRBV4-2 to TRBJ1-4; TRBD1 might be the D (5 bases). The CDR3 is 15 residues long. Germline V CDR1 and CDR2: LGHNA, YNFKEQ. Trimming took off 1 base at V and 5 bases at J, with 11 bases between the two ends. CDR3 sequence reads: CASSQGPGRNEKLFF. The CDR3 DNA follows: TGTGCCAGCAGCCAAGGTCCAGGGCGGAATGAAAAACTGTTTTTT.

This clonotype was seen a handful of times. V usage is TRBV27 and J usage is TRBJ2-5; 8 bases fit TRBD1. CDR3 length equals 12 residues. Trimming took 10 bases from V and 4 from J; bases not matched to a gene: 5. Germline V gene lookup returns CDR1 MNHEY and CDR2 SMNVEV (reference sequence). DNA for the CDR3: TGTGCCACAGGGGGCCCAGGAGAGACCCAGTACTTC. It translates to CATGGPGETQYF.

The chain employs TRBV28 and TRBJ1-4; no reliable D call. This CDR3 contains 16 residues. V was trimmed by 1 base and J by 5 bases, leaving 14 bases between them. Germline-derived CDR1 and CDR2 are MDHEN and SYDVKM. Written as DNA, the CDR3 is TGTGCCAGCAGTTTATTGAAAGGAACCCCCAATGAAAAACTGTTTTTT. Translating gives CASSLLKGTPNEKLFF.

V is TRBV11-3 and J is TRBJ2-2; D not certain. Trimming stripped 7 bases from V and 4 bases from J, with 19 bases between. Germline V CDR1 and CDR2: SGHNT, YENEEA. There are 16 residues in the CDR3. The CDR3 sequence is CASTILSSTTTGELFF. In DNA form, the CDR3 reads TGTGCCAGCACCATCTTAAGCTCCACTACCACCGGGGAGCTGTTTTTT.

This clonotype has a single count. The CDR3 coding sequence is TGTGCCAGCAGTTACCAGGGCCTTAATGAAAAACTGTTTTTT. The encoded protein is CASSYQGLNEKLFF. The chain recombines TRBV6-5 with TRBJ1-4; the D gene is possibly TRBD1 (5 bases). Germline V gene data show CDR1 as MNHEY and CDR2 as SVGAGI. The germline V and J ends were trimmed by 2 bases and 4 bases, with 8 bases remaining between them. The length of the CDR3 is 14 residues.

In its sample, this clonotype was seen a few times. At one boundary the junction diverges from the germline segment, which might be a read error. The chain recombines TRBV20-1 with TRBJ2-1, with TRBD2 matching over 11 bases. CDR1 and CDR2 from the germline V gene are DFQATT and SNEGSKA (reference sequence). The length of the CDR3 is 14 residues. The CDR3 spells CSATSSTSGSEPFF. The CDR3 DNA sequence: TGCAGTGCTACCAGTTCAACTAGCGGGAGCGAGCCGTTCTTC.

CDR3 sequence: CSAFSGRTDTQYF. The CDR3 nucleotides are TGCAGTGCTTTTAGCGGGAGAACAGATACGCAGTATTTT. J is TRBJ2-3 and V is TRBV20-1, with 9 bases identical to TRBD2. CDR3 length: 13 amino acids. Per the germline V gene, CDR1 is DFQATT and CDR2 is SNEGSKA (reference sequence). Trimming cost V 5 bases and J 3 bases; bases outside gene matches: 3.

This clonotype was counted only a few times. This sequence joins TRBV7-2 and TRBJ2-7; 14 bases align to TRBD2. Looked up from germline, CDR1 is SGHTA and CDR2 is FQGNSA. The junction had 5 bases not matched to a gene; V was cut back by 5 bases and J by 2 bases. The CDR3 has 16 amino acids. Here the CDR3 DNA reads TGTGCCAGCAGCAATAGACTAGCGGGAGGGCCCTACGAGCAGTACTTC. Its protein product is CASSNRLAGGPYEQYF.

The chain joins TRBV29-1 to TRBJ2-1; 9 bases fit TRBD2. The CDR3 is 12 residues long. Looked up from germline, CDR1 is SQVTM and CDR2 is ANQGSEA. J lost 9 bases, V lost 7 bases, and 7 bases had no gene match. CDR3 residues: CSAGTSLREQFF. As DNA, the CDR3 is TGCAGCGCAGGGACTAGCCTGCGTGAGCAGTTCTTC.

The chain uses TRBV5-1 and TRBJ2-1; 8 nucleotides match TRBD1. Germline CDR1 SGHRS, CDR2 YFSETQ. The CDR3 is made up of 15 amino acids. V was pared by 4 bases and J by 2 bases, with 5 bases of the junction left unmatched. CDR3 DNA sequence: TGCGCCAGCAGCGGAGCAGGGGGCCCCTACAATGAGCAGTTCTTC. Translated, it gives CASSGAGGPYNEQFF.

This clonotype was seen many times. The V call is TRBV3-1, the J call TRBJ2-1; tentatively, D is TRBD2 (6 bases). CDR3 size: 15 residues. Per germline, CDR1 LGHDT and CDR2 YNNKEL (reference sequence). The ends were cut back, 0 bases at V and 5 bases at J, with 11 bases in the middle. CDR3 sequence reads: CASSQDRGSHNEQFF. DNA for the CDR3: TGTGCCAGCAGCCAAGACCGGGGGTCCCACAATGAGCAGTTCTTC.

The V call is TRBV28, the J call TRBJ1-1, with a weak D call TRBD1 (6 bases). Trimming pared 7 bases from V and 0 bases from J, leaving 24 bases between. The V gene's germline CDR1 is MDHEN and CDR2 SYDVKM. The CDR3 is made up of 18 amino acids. The CDR3 is CASTEIGGGQGMNTEAFF. In DNA form, the CDR3 reads TGTGCCAGCACCGAAATAGGGGGGGGGCAGGGGATGAACACTGAAGCTTTCTTT.

This clonotype was recorded a few times. The CDR3 DNA reads TGTGCCAGCAGCTTATCAGCGGGAAGAGAAGAGACCCAGTACTTC. It yields the protein CASSLSAGREETQYF. J is TRBJ2-5 and V is TRBV7-6, with 7 bases aligning to TRBD2. CDR1 and CDR2 (germline): SGHVS, FNYEAQ. The CDR3 runs to 15 residues. V dropped 2 bases and J dropped 3; count of bases not matched to a gene: 6.

This clonotype was picked up a small number of times. The chain has TRBV5-1 and TRBJ2-7, with 7 bases matching TRBD1. Germline V gives CDR1 SGHRS, CDR2 YFSETQ. The J segment lost 5 bases and the V segment lost 4 bases, leaving 15 bases of the junction unmatched. The CDR3 has 16 residues. The CDR3 spells CASSAHSSHTGDEQYF. CDR3 sequence (DNA): TGCGCCAGCAGCGCCCACTCCAGCCATACAGGGGACGAGCAGTACTTC.

The CDR3 sequence: CASSPVRDRGTAYGYTF. The CDR3 coding sequence is TGTGCCAGCAGCCCAGTTAGAGACCGGGGGACCGCTTATGGCTACACCTTC. The V and J genes are TRBV14 and TRBJ1-2; TRBD1 might be the D (5 bases). CDR3 length equals 17 residues. Trimming pared 4 bases from V and 5 bases from J, leaving 23 bases between. Germline V gene lookup returns CDR1 SGHDN and CDR2 FVKESK.

This clonotype has just a few counts. The CDR3 loop reads CASSLKRGDYSETQYF. CDR3 sequence (DNA): TGTGCCAGCAGCCTAAAACGCGGGGATTACTCAGAGACCCAGTACTTC. This chain connects TRBV13 to TRBJ2-5, with D perhaps matching TRBD2 (6 bases). V dropped 5 bases and J dropped 4 bases, with 20 bases sitting between them. Germline V lookup: CDR1 PRHDT, CDR2 FYEKMQ (reference sequence). This CDR3 has 16 residues.

V usage is TRBV20-1 and J usage is TRBJ1-2; 7 bases are a match to TRBD1. The CDR3 is made up of 14 amino acids. Germline CDR1 reads DFQATT; CDR2 reads SNEGSKA (reference sequence). The junction had 10 bases not matched to a gene; V was cut back by 6 bases and J by 3 bases. Written as DNA, the CDR3 is TGCAGTGCCACGACAGGGCGGGTGGACTATGGCTACACCTTC. Amino acids: CSATTGRVDYGYTF.

The V and J genes are TRBV24-1 and TRBJ2-1, with TRBD1 matching 7 bases. The J segment lost 3 bases and the V segment lost 4 bases, leaving 8 bases of the junction unmatched. The length of the CDR3 is 16 residues. The germline CDR1 and CDR2 sequences are KGHDR and SFDVKD. CDR3 amino acids: CATSEPRGLGYNEQFF. In DNA form, the CDR3 reads TGTGCCACCAGTGAGCCTAGGGGGCTGGGCTACAATGAGCAGTTCTTC.

There are a few counts of this clonotype. This chain uses TRBV20-1 with TRBJ2-7, with TRBD2 matching 10 bases. Germline V gene sequence: CDR1 DFQATT, CDR2 SNEGSKA (reference sequence). This CDR3 is 14 amino acids long. Unmatched junction bases numbered 5, after V lost 4 bases and J lost 2 bases. The CDR3 sequence: CSAILAGSPYEQYF. The CDR3 DNA reads as TGCAGTGCTATACTAGCGGGGTCCCCCTACGAGCAGTACTTC.

V gene TRBV7-2 combines with J gene TRBJ2-5, with 8 bases lining up with TRBD1. The ends lost 4 bases at V and 1 base at J; junction bases unmatched: 2. This CDR3 contains 14 residues. Germline CDR1 and CDR2: SGHTA and FQGNSA. CDR3 region: CASSWTGFQETQYF. The DNA of the CDR3 is TGTGCCAGCAGCTGGACAGGGTTCCAAGAGACCCAGTACTTC.

CDR3 sequence reads: CASSLVRGYQETQYF. The CDR3 coding sequence is TGTGCCAGCAGCTTAGTAAGGGGATACCAAGAGACCCAGTACTTC. The chain couples TRBV7-8 to TRBJ2-5, with D possibly TRBD1 on 5 matching bases. The ends were cut back, 1 base at V and 0 bases at J, with 9 bases in the middle. The CDR3 length is 15 residues. In germline, CDR1 is SGHVS, CDR2 FQNEAQ.

This chain joins TRBV30 and TRBJ1-1, with 9 bases fitting TRBD1. CDR1 GTSNPN and CDR2 SVGIG come from the germline V gene (reference sequence). This CDR3 region has 13 residues. The trim removed 0 bases at V and 11 bases at J, leaving 7 bases unmatched. In DNA form, the CDR3 reads TGTGCCTGGAGTGTACAGGGGGCAGCGCGGGCTTTCTTT. Protein sequence: CAWSVQGAARAFF.

This chain connects TRBV12-3 or TRBV12-4 to TRBJ2-3, with 9 bases that match TRBD2. V lost 6 bases, J lost 3 bases, and 13 bases stayed unmatched. This CDR3 contains 17 residues. CDR3 in DNA: TGTGCCAGCAGCCCCTCCCTGGGCGGGGGGGGAACAGATACGCAGTATTTT. It codes for CASSPSLGGGGTDTQYF.

This sequence joins TRBV4-1 and TRBJ1-3, with 8 bases matching TRBD1. V shed 0 bases, J shed 8 bases, and the junction held 9 bases outside the gene matches. The CDR3 sequence is 16 residues long. Per the germline V gene, CDR1 is MGHRA and CDR2 is YSYEKL. The chain's CDR3 is CASSQDRGQGSDTIYF. The CDR3 region has the DNA TGCGCCAGCAGCCAAGATCGAGGACAGGGATCAGACACCATATATTTT.

The chain uses TRBV29-1 and TRBJ2-5, with D possibly matching TRBD1 (6 bases). The V gene's germline CDR1 is SQVTM and CDR2 ANQGSEA. The CDR3 contains 13 residues. V lost 2 bases, J lost 4 bases, and 11 bases lay in between. The CDR3, as DNA: TGCAGCGTTGAAAGTGGGGGCGTAGAGACCCAGTACTTC. It specifies CSVESGGVETQYF.

The table lists this clonotype with a few counts. This chain connects TRBV20-1 to TRBJ2-3; tentatively, D is TRBD1 or TRBD2 (5 bases each). The CDR3 is made up of 16 amino acids. V lost 4 bases and J 1 base, leaving 18 bases between the germline ends. From germline, CDR1 is DFQATT and CDR2 SNEGSKA (reference sequence). CDR3 loop: CSATKDPRGRTDTQYF. The DNA of the CDR3 is TGCAGTGCTACAAAAGACCCACGGGGCCGCACAGATACGCAGTATTTT.

The sample holds a few counts of this clonotype. The J gene is TRBJ2-1, the V gene TRBV11-2; D may be TRBD2 (6 bases). This CDR3 comprises 16 residues. V was trimmed by 8 bases and J by 6 bases, leaving 23 bases between them. CDR1 SGHAT and CDR2 FQNNGV come from the germline V gene. The CDR3 spells CASLVGGSQVRNEQFF. The CDR3 nucleotides read TGTGCCAGCTTGGTTGGAGGGTCACAGGTTCGCAATGAGCAGTTCTTC.

CDR3 amino acids: CASSLSPTSGEQYF. Written as DNA, the CDR3 is TGTGCCAGCAGCTTATCCCCGACTAGCGGCGAGCAGTACTTC. The chain couples TRBV7-3 to TRBJ2-7; 9 bases fit TRBD2. Germline V CDR1 and CDR2: SGHTA, FQGTGA. This CDR3 is 14 amino acids long. V was pared by 2 bases and J by 6 bases, with 5 bases of the junction left unmatched.

The chain combines TRBV15 with TRBJ2-3; 10 bases line up with TRBD1. Looked up from germline, CDR1 is LNHNV and CDR2 is YYDKDF (reference sequence). V shed 6 bases, J shed 4 bases, and the junction held 4 bases outside the gene matches. The length of the CDR3 is 14 residues. The CDR3 sequence is CATRRDRGADTQYF. CDR3 nucleotide sequence: TGTGCCACCAGAAGGGACAGGGGTGCAGATACGCAGTATTTT.

V is TRBV6-5 and J is TRBJ1-5; D may be TRBD1 (6 bases). The V end lost 6 bases, the J end lost 11 bases, and 17 bases lay between the germline ends. Germline CDR1 and CDR2: MNHEY and SVGAGI. The CDR3 runs to 13 residues. The CDR3 coding sequence is TGTGCCAGCAGCACAGGGCTGGATGGAACCCAGCATTTT. Amino acid sequence: CASSTGLDGTQHF.